This T cell receptor beta chain was sequenced for a study of T cells in Graves' hyperthyroidism and ophthalmopathy. RNA transcripts provided the source from which TCR beta CDR3 regions were amplified. With the HTBI primer set, the TCR CDR3 went through a first round of RT-PCR. TCRdb fed the multiplex PCR reads into MiXCR, producing one record per CDR3 protein. The sample contains more than 300,000 distinct CDR3 sequences, around 18% of which appear only once. Uncontrolled infection, other autoimmune disease, pregnancy or lactation excluded patients. This clonotype was counted only a few times. What it recognizes is unknown. Study-level results: For ophthalmopathy, model prediction preceded onset by a median 6.5 months. Using 13 V-J features, a model discriminated ophthalmopathy from stable hyperthyroidism.

The ends were cut back, 1 base at V and 6 bases at J, with 15 bases in the middle. Germline CDR1 is SGHAT and CDR2 is FQDESV (reference sequence). The CDR3 runs 16 residues. The sequence came from a man aged 18 to 29 with Graves' ophthalmopathy. V usage is TRBV11-1 and J usage is TRBJ1-4; D gene unclear. Material: blood. The CDR3 is CASSLDAPTKYEKLFF. The DNA for the CDR3 is TGTGCCAGCAGCTTAGACGCCCCGACGAAATATGAAAAACTGTTTTTT.